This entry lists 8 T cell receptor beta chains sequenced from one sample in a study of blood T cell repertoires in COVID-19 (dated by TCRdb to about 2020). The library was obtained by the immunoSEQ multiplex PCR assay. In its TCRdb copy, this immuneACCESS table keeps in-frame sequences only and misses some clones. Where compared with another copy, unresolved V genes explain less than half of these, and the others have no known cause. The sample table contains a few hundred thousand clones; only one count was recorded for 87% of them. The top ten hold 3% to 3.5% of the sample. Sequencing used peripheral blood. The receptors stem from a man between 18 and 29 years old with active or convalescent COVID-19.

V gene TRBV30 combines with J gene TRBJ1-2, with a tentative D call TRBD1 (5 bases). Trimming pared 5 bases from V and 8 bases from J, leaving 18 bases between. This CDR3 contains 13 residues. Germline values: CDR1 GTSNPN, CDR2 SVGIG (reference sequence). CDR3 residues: CAWDPQGRQGYTF. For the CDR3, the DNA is TGTGCCTGGGACCCCCAGGGTAGGCAAGGCTACACCTTC.

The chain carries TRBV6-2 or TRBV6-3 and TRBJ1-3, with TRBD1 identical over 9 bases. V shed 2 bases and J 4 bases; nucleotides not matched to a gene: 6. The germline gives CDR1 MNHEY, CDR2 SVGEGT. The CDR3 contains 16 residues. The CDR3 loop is CASSYPDRGTGNTIYF. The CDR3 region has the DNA TGTGCCAGCAGTTACCCGGACAGGGGTACAGGAAACACCATATATTTT.

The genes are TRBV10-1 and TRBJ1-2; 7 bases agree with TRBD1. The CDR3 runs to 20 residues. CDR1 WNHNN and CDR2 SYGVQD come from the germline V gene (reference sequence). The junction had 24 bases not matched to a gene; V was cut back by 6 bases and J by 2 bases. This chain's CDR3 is CASRMTGTQTQRAENYGYTF. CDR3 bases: TGCGCCAGCAGAATGACAGGGACTCAAACCCAACGGGCCGAGAACTATGGCTACACCTTC.

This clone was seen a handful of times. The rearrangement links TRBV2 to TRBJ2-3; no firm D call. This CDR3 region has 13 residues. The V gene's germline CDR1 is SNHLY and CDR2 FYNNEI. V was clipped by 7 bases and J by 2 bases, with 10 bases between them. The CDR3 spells CASMVETTDTQYF. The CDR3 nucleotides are TGTGCCAGCATGGTAGAAACCACAGATACGCAGTATTTT.

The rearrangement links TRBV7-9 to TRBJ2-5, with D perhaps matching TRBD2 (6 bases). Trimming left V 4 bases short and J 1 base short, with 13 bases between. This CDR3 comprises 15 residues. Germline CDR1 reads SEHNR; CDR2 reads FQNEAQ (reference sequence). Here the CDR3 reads CASSSTTSRQETQYF. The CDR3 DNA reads TGTGCCAGCAGCTCGACTACTAGCCGCCAAGAGACCCAGTACTTC.

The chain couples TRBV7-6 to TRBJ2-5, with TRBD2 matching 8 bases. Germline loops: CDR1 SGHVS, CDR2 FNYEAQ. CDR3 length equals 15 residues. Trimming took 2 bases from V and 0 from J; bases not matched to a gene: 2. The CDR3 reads CASSLPGGYQETQYF. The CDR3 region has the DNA TGTGCCAGCAGCTTACCGGGGGGGTACCAAGAGACCCAGTACTTC.

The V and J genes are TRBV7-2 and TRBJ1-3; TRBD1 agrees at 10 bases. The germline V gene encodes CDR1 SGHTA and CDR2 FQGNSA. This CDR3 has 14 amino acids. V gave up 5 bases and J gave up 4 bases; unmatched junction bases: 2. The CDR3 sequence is CASSRDRGGNTIYF. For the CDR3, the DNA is TGTGCCAGCAGCAGGGACAGGGGAGGAAACACCATATATTTT.

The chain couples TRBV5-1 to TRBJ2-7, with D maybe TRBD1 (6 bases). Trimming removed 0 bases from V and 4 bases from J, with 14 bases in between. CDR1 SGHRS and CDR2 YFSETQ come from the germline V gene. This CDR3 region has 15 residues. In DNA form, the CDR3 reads TGCGCCAGCAGCTTGGGCGCAGGGGCAGCGTACGAGCAGTACTTC. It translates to CASSLGAGAAYEQYF.